The TCR beta chain under discussion was sequenced for a study of CXCR3-negative and CXCR3-positive naive CD8 T cells. All CD8+ T cell subsets were sorted in triplicate at 300,000 cells each. Germline CDR1 DFQATT, CDR2 SNEGSKA (reference sequence). The CDR3 length is 16 residues. Study results and caveats: Relative to memory CD8+ cells, whose diversity was much lower, both naive subsets had comparably high diversity. Memory cells showed distinct TRBV-TRBJ patterns, while the two naive subsets matched.

Libraries of TRB cDNA were made by 5' RACE and carried UMIs. TCRdb reprocessed the 5' RACE reads; each CDR3 protein has one entry and no DNA is given. Found here are some 41,000 distinct CDR3 sequences; the top ten clones hold approximately 11%. With regard to this clonotype: The antigen remains undetermined.

The V gene is TRBV20-1, the J gene TRBJ2-1; the D call of TRBD2 rests on TCRdb alone, since no DNA is present to check it. The sample was memory CD8+ T cells from blood. This TCR was recovered from a human donor in good health. Some clones in this sample may be carry-over from other donors' samples. This CDR3 is CSAIGLAGSSYNEQFF.